This T cell receptor beta chain was documented in a study of blood T cells in healthy people across ages. The CDR3 spans 12 residues. Germline V gene lookup returns CDR1 SQVTM and CDR2 ANQGSEA. V shed 4 bases and J shed 5 bases, with 9 bases lying between them. The authors ran a second PCR of about 7 to 11 cycles using a sample-barcoded 5' primer and a J-beta primer mix. At least 3 million CDR3-containing paired-end reads were obtained per sample. Each CDR3 protein gets one entry after TCRdb re-called the 5' RACE reads with MiXCR. Of about 1,400,000 distinct CDR3 sequences detected, approximately 42% appear once; the ten largest clones hold 7.9%.

Sequencing was performed on blood. This chain joins TRBV29-1 and TRBJ2-1; D tentatively fits TRBD1 or TRBD2 (5 bases each). This receptor was identified in a woman younger than 30 in good health. The CDR3 DNA is TGCAGCGTTGGGGACGGAAACAATGAGCAGTTCTTC. Amino acids: CSVGDGNNEQFF.